This section outlines one T cell receptor beta chain sequence together with its context. As yet, its antigen is unknown. The data stem from a study of cytomegalovirus exposure and HLA in healthy donors. Donors in the study were healthy people who gave bone marrow. Trimming left V 3 bases short and J 4 bases short, with 9 bases between. CDR1 is SGHVS, CDR2 FQNEAQ, per germline. This CDR3 has 14 amino acids. Whole-study results and caveats: In vitro confirmation showed three CMV-associated chains to be CMV antigen specific.

The PCR was carried out with 60 Vbeta primers and 13 Jbeta primers. Sequencing was performed with immunoSEQ multiplex PCR; in TCRdb, only in-frame clones are kept and a portion is missing. The sample carries about 170,000 clones, about 65% recorded once. The sequencing sample was made of PBMCs. The rearrangement links TRBV7-8 to TRBJ2-2; D is possibly TRBD1 (6 bases). The sequence came from a man aged 40-55 years in good health and CMV-seropositive. This chain's CDR3 is CASSFKQGTGELFF. The CDR3 bases are TGTGCCAGCAGCTTCAAACAGGGCACCGGGGAGCTGTTTTTT.